What follows is one TCR beta chain and its context. As originally analysed: Reference gene primers were amplified, and this amplification served to estimate nucleated cell counts. Clones were sequenced by immunoSEQ multiplex PCR, and TCRdb holds only the in-frame ones, with some missing. V and J calls plus clone size are reproduced from that table; the DNA served to infer D and trimming. The sample shows 200,000 to 300,000 clones, just under 85% of them seen only once. Per germline, CDR1 LGHDT and CDR2 YNNKEL (reference sequence). V lost 0 bases and J 2 bases, leaving 15 bases between the germline ends. The CDR3 is 17 amino acids. The sample comes from a study of blood T cell repertoires in COVID-19. Study details: Sample material is recorded as cDNA or gDNA derived from T cells, B-cell-depleted T cells, or PBMCs.

The sample comprised peripheral blood. The chain employs TRBV3-1 (or the pseudogene TRBV3-2) and TRBJ2-3; possible D gene TRBD1, 7 bases. This TCR was sampled from a woman aged 55 to 70 with active or convalescent COVID-19. CDR3 bases: TGTGCCAGCAGCCAAGAAGGCCGGGGGACAGCCACAGATACGCAGTATTTT. This sequence encodes CASSQEGRGTATDTQYF.